The 20 T cell receptor beta chains listed next were all sequenced from one sample in a study of CD8+CD57+ T cells in acquired aplastic anemia. The template used for profiling TCR beta VDJ and CDR3 was genomic DNA. Using its own MiXCR run on the reads, TCRdb lists one record per CDR3 protein. The sample contains under 200,000 distinct CDR3 sequences, less than 50% of which appear only once. For sequencing, patients were chosen who had shown expansion of CD8+CD57+ cells by flow cytometry. Sequenced input: sorted CD4+, CD8+, or CD8+CD57+ T cells (not recorded which) from PBMCs. Every receptor here comes from a human donor with aplastic anemia.

This clonotype has just a few counts. The rearrangement joins TRBV3-1 to TRBJ2-1; D is uncertain. Germline V gene data show CDR1 as LGHDT and CDR2 as YNNKEL (reference sequence). The CDR3 contains 14 residues. Trimming stripped 3 bases from V and 6 bases from J, with 12 bases between. CDR3 region: CASSQGGPTNEQFF. The CDR3 DNA follows: TGTGCCAGCAGCCAGGGCGGTCCCACCAATGAGCAGTTCTTC.

The chain carries TRBV29-1 and TRBJ2-2; 9 nucleotides match TRBD2. CDR1 is SQVTM, CDR2 ANQGSEA, per germline. The V and J ends lost 3 bases and 4 bases, in that order; junction bases with no gene match: 3. The CDR3 is 14 residues long. CDR3 sequence: CSVESSGATGELFF. In DNA, the CDR3 is TGCAGCGTTGAGTCTAGCGGGGCCACCGGGGAGCTGTTTTTT.

This sequence joins TRBV5-1 and TRBJ2-5, with D perhaps given as TRBD1 or TRBD2 (5 bases each). V lost 0 bases to trimming and J lost 4 bases, with 16 bases between them. Germline V gene sequence: CDR1 SGHRS, CDR2 YFSETQ. CDR3 length: 16 residues. CDR3 nucleotides: TGCGCCAGCAGCTTGGCGGGCAACCCGAGGGGAGAGACCCAGTACTTC. Translation: CASSLAGNPRGETQYF.

This chain links TRBV10-3 with TRBJ1-2; no clear D. The ends were cut back, 2 bases at V and 9 bases at J, with 19 bases in the middle. Germline V lookup: CDR1 ENHRY, CDR2 SYGVKD. The CDR3 totals 15 residues. For the CDR3, the DNA is TGTGCCATCAGTGAGCCGAGGGCCGAGGCTATGCGCTACACCTTC. Translating gives CAISEPRAEAMRYTF.

This clonotype was counted ten times or more. This chain uses TRBV10-1 with TRBJ2-3, with D possibly being TRBD2 (5 bases). Trimming removed 3 bases at V and 0 bases at J, with 13 bases between. In germline, CDR1 is WNHNN, CDR2 SYGVQD (reference sequence). This CDR3 spans 16 amino acids. CDR3 region: CASSDLAVGSTDTQYF. The CDR3 DNA reads TGCGCCAGCAGTGATCTAGCCGTAGGTAGCACAGATACGCAGTATTTT.

This clonotype was detected ten times or more. In DNA form, the CDR3 reads TGCAGCGGTGCCACAGGGACTAACACTGAAGCTTTCTTT. Translating gives CSGATGTNTEAFF. The chain has TRBV29-1 and TRBJ1-1; D is perhaps TRBD1 (6 bases). The CDR3 runs to 13 residues. Germline V gene sequence: CDR1 SQVTM, CDR2 ANQGSEA. The germline V and J ends were trimmed by 7 bases and 2 bases, with 14 bases remaining between them. Variable domain in full (rest from reference TRBV29-1 and TRBJ1-1): SAVISQKPSRDICQRGTSLTIQCQVDSQVTMMFWYRQQPGQSLTLIATANQGSEATYESGFVIDKFPISRPNLTFSTLTVSNMSPEDSSIYLCSGATGTNTEAFFGQGTRLTVV.

This clonotype was recorded many times. The rearrangement uses TRBV4-2 and TRBJ2-1; a weak D match, TRBD2 (6 bases). This CDR3 is built from 15 residues. CDR1 is LGHNA and CDR2 is YNFKEQ in the germline V gene. Trimming left V 0 bases short and J 6 bases short, with 12 bases between. The CDR3 DNA reads TGTGCCAGCAGCCAAGAATCGGGAGCCAGCAATGAGCAGTTCTTC. Translation: CASSQESGASNEQFF.

V gene TRBV5-6 combines with J gene TRBJ2-7; D might be TRBD1 (5 bases). CDR1 and CDR2 (germline): SGHDT, YYEEEE. V was trimmed by 2 bases and J by 0 bases, leaving 9 bases between them. The CDR3 spans 14 residues. As DNA, the CDR3 is TGTGCCAGCAGCTTATCCGACAGCTCCTACGAGCAGTACTTC. It encodes CASSLSDSSYEQYF.

The rearrangement joins TRBV15 to TRBJ1-5; perhaps TRBD1 as D (5 bases). This CDR3 has 15 residues. Germline V gene lookup returns CDR1 LNHNV and CDR2 YYDKDF (reference sequence). Trimming removed 1 base at V and 7 bases at J, with 14 bases between. In DNA, the CDR3 is TGTGCCACCAGCAGAGGGGGGACGCGAGAACAGCCCCAGCATTTT. Its protein product is CATSRGGTREQPQHF.

The rearrangement links TRBV9 to TRBJ1-2; perhaps TRBD1 as D (6 bases). The CDR3 is 12 residues long. The V end was cut by 3 bases, the J end by 12 bases, with 15 bases between. Germline V CDR1 and CDR2: SGDLS, YYNGEE. CDR3: CASSEAVGGHTF. Written as DNA, the CDR3 is TGTGCCAGCAGCGAGGCAGTTGGGGGCCACACCTTC.

On this clonotype itself: The junction and the germline gene differ at one end; a read error may be behind it. The gene calls are TRBV7-6 and TRBJ1-1; D perhaps matches TRBD1 (6 bases). This CDR3 has 11 amino acids. The germline CDR1 and CDR2 sequences are SGHVS and FNYEAQ. The CDR3: CASNLTGEAFF. Here the CDR3 DNA reads TGTGCCAGCAACCTGACAGGTGAAGCCTTCTTT.

The CDR3 DNA is TGTGCCAGCAGTGAACGGTCGGGGGGGGAGCAGTACTTC. It codes for CASSERSGGEQYF. J is TRBJ2-7 and V is TRBV2; 8 positions agree with TRBD2. Germline CDR1 SNHLY, CDR2 FYNNEI. The CDR3 has 13 residues. With 2 bases clipped from V and 7 bases from J, the junction kept 4 bases outside the gene matches.

V gene TRBV29-1 combines with J gene TRBJ2-1, with D perhaps matching TRBD1 (6 bases). The CDR3 runs 11 residues. Germline V gene data show CDR1 as SQVTM and CDR2 as ANQGSEA. V shed 4 bases and J shed 7 bases, with 8 bases lying between them. The CDR3 loop is CSVGRGNEQFF. The CDR3, as DNA: TGCAGCGTTGGAAGGGGGAATGAGCAGTTCTTC.

The rearrangement uses TRBV27 and TRBJ1-1, with D perhaps matching TRBD1 (5 bases). Germline lookup yields CDR1 MNHEY and CDR2 SMNVEV (reference sequence). The CDR3 is made up of 14 amino acids. Trimming removed 0 bases at V and 4 bases at J, with 9 bases between. The CDR3 DNA follows: TGTGCCAGCAGTTTATCCCATGGGGGCACTGAAGCTTTCTTT. It is translated as CASSLSHGGTEAFF.

V and J are TRBV29-1 and TRBJ2-7; 7 nucleotides line up with TRBD2. The CDR3 extends over 14 amino acids. The V gene end was trimmed by 1 base and the J gene end by 4 bases; junction bases not matched to a gene: 7. Germline V lookup: CDR1 SQVTM, CDR2 ANQGSEA. CDR3 sequence reads: CSVEGTREGYEQYF. CDR3 DNA sequence: TGCAGCGTTGAAGGGACGAGGGAGGGATACGAGCAGTACTTC.

The sample holds many counts of this clonotype. This chain uses TRBV2 with TRBJ2-1, with TRBD2 matching 7 bases. The CDR3 sequence is 16 residues long. V was pared by 4 bases and J by 5 bases, with 11 bases of the junction left unmatched. CDR1 is SNHLY and CDR2 is FYNNEI in the germline V gene. Here the CDR3 DNA reads TGTGCCAGCAGTGGGGGCTTGAGCGGGATTGACAATGAGCAGTTCTTC. Translated: CASSGGLSGIDNEQFF.

The sample holds a few counts of this clonotype. V is TRBV24-1 and J is TRBJ2-5; no definite D call. Germline lookup yields CDR1 KGHDR and CDR2 SFDVKD. This CDR3 is 13 amino acids long. Trimming shortened V by 6 bases and J by 0 bases, and 7 bases separated the two germline ends. The CDR3 here is CATSFGNQETQYF. DNA of the CDR3: TGTGCCACCAGTTTCGGAAACCAAGAGACCCAGTACTTC.

A word on this clonotype: One junction end does not reproduce the germline sequence, and a read error may be involved. This chain connects TRBV27 to TRBJ2-3; D gene uncertain. CDR1 is MNHEY and CDR2 is SMNVEV in the germline V gene (reference sequence). The CDR3 contains 12 residues. CDR3 in amino acids: CASSPGSTQENF. CDR3 DNA: TGTGCCAGCAGCCCCGGGTCCACCCAAGAGAATTTT.

On this clonotype: This may stem from a read error, because a much larger clone lies one nucleotide away. The CDR3 spells CSAHFRSTEAFF. The CDR3 region has the DNA TGCAGCGCCCACTTTAGGAGTACTGAAGCTTTCTTT. The V call is TRBV29-1, the J call TRBJ1-1, with D uncertain. The germline CDR1 and CDR2 sequences are SQVTM and ANQGSEA. The CDR3 has 12 residues. V lost 7 bases, J lost 5 bases, and 14 bases lay in between.

V gene TRBV29-1 combines with J gene TRBJ1-2; D not certain. Germline CDR1 reads SQVTM; CDR2 reads ANQGSEA. This CDR3 comprises 14 residues. V lost 3 bases, J lost 4 bases, and 15 bases lay in between. CDR3 sequence: CSVEREGSTYGYTF. The DNA of the CDR3 is TGCAGCGTTGAGAGGGAGGGAAGCACCTATGGCTACACCTTC.